Below are 30 T cell receptor beta chains sequenced from a single sample in a study of CD8 T cells in ankylosing spondylitis. Each CDR3 protein gets one entry after TCRdb re-called the 5' RACE reads with MiXCR. Of about 160,000 distinct CDR3 sequences listed, 9.8% were seen once; the top ten hold roughly 15%. Material for sequencing was blood, either unsorted or a sorted T cell fraction (not recorded which). These receptor sequences come from a female donor with ankylosing spondylitis or in good health (not recorded which).

This chain joins TRBV7-9 and TRBJ2-1; tentative D call: TRBD2 (7 bases). V shed 7 bases and J shed 6 bases, with 16 bases lying between them. Germline lookup yields CDR1 SEHNR and CDR2 FQNEAQ (reference sequence). This CDR3 is built from 14 residues. Written as DNA, the CDR3 is TGTGCCAGCACCTCAGTGGGGGGGGCCAATGAGCAGTTCTTC. Residues: CASTSVGGANEQFF.

This clonotype was observed many times. J is TRBJ2-1 and V is TRBV4-3; possible D gene TRBD2, 5 bases. V dropped 1 base and J dropped 9 bases, with 7 bases sitting between them. The CDR3 sequence is 12 residues long. Germline CDR1 LGHNA, CDR2 YSLEER. CDR3 nucleotide sequence: TGCGCCAGCAGCCAAGGGGCGGGTGAGCAGTTCTTC. Protein product: CASSQGAGEQFF.

The table lists this clonotype with many counts. CDR3 loop: CASSPTGTQTEAFF. CDR3 DNA: TGTGCCAGCAGCCCGACAGGGACTCAGACTGAAGCTTTCTTT. The V and J genes are TRBV27 and TRBJ1-1; 7 bases are shared with TRBD1. Germline-derived CDR1 and CDR2 are MNHEY and SMNVEV (reference sequence). V shed 6 bases, J shed 5 bases, and the junction held 9 bases outside the gene matches. CDR3 size: 14 residues.

The chain links TRBV12-3 or TRBV12-4 to TRBJ2-3, with D hard to call. The CDR3 consists of 12 residues. V lost 3 bases and J lost 5, with 6 bases in between. The CDR3 DNA sequence: TGTGCCAGCAGTTTCAAGGGAGATACGCAGTATTTT. Translation: CASSFKGDTQYF.

A few counts support this clonotype. The genes are TRBV30 and TRBJ2-7; the D gene is possibly TRBD1 (7 bases). The CDR3 is made up of 16 amino acids. Germline CDR1 GTSNPN, CDR2 SVGIG (reference sequence). V was trimmed by 5 bases and J by 4 bases, leaving 24 bases between them. This chain's CDR3 is CAWSTGVSGEGYEQYF. The DNA for the CDR3 is TGTGCCTGGTCAACAGGGGTTTCGGGAGAAGGTTACGAGCAGTACTTC.

This clonotype was seen only a few times. This rearrangement joins TRBV14 to TRBJ1-5, with D maybe TRBD1 (5 bases). The V gene lost 1 base and the J gene lost 0 bases, with 7 bases spanning the gap. Per the germline V gene, CDR1 is SGHDN and CDR2 is FVKESK. The length of the CDR3 is 15 residues. CDR3 sequence (DNA): TGTGCCAGCAGCCAAGGGGGGGATAGCAATCAGCCCCAGCATTTT. This translates into CASSQGGDSNQPQHF.

This chain uses TRBV20-1 with TRBJ2-3; D may be TRBD2 (7 bases). V was shortened by 4 bases and J by 5 bases, with 13 bases between the two germline ends. The germline gives CDR1 DFQATT, CDR2 SNEGSKA (reference sequence). The CDR3 runs 13 residues. For the CDR3, the DNA is TGCAGTGCTAATTGGGAGGGGGAAGATACGCAGTATTTT. It is translated as CSANWEGEDTQYF.

The V call is TRBV7-9, the J call TRBJ2-1; 10 bases agree with TRBD2. CDR3 length equals 17 residues. V shed 5 bases, J shed 0 bases, and the junction held 7 bases outside the gene matches. CDR1 is SEHNR, CDR2 FQNEAQ, per germline (reference sequence). CDR3 loop: CASSRRASGSSYNEQFF. The CDR3 DNA sequence: TGTGCCAGCAGCCGCCGAGCTAGCGGGAGCTCCTACAATGAGCAGTTCTTC.

This clonotype was seen a handful of times. The V and J genes are TRBV7-2 and TRBJ1-2; D gene ambiguous. Germline CDR1 reads SGHTA; CDR2 reads FQGNSA. CDR3 length: 15 amino acids. The ends were cut back, 2 bases at V and 6 bases at J, with 16 bases in the middle. The CDR3 sequence is CASSLWVEEGNGYTF. CDR3 DNA: TGTGCCAGCAGCTTATGGGTGGAAGAGGGAAATGGCTACACCTTC.

The sample holds a few counts of this clonotype. J is TRBJ2-7 and V is TRBV23-1, with no clear D. TRBV23-1 is annotated as an ORF whose role is uncertain. CDR3 length: 13 residues. V lost 4 bases and J lost 3, with 10 bases in between. Here the CDR3 reads CASSPLSYYEQYF. The DNA of the CDR3 is TGCGCCAGCAGTCCGCTATCCTACTACGAGCAGTACTTC.

The CDR3, as DNA: TGTGCCAGCAGCCAAGATCTAGGGACAGTGAACACTGAAGCTTTCTTT. Translated: CASSQDLGTVNTEAFF. This sequence joins TRBV3-1 and TRBJ1-1; 7 nucleotides line up with TRBD1. The CDR3 spans 16 residues. In germline, CDR1 is LGHDT, CDR2 YNNKEL (reference sequence). V gave up 0 bases and J gave up 0 bases; unmatched junction bases: 4.

This clonotype was detected many times. The chain joins TRBV4-3 to TRBJ2-5; 8 bases align to TRBD1. Germline V gives CDR1 LGHNA, CDR2 YSLEER. The ends lost 2 bases at V and 0 bases at J; junction bases unmatched: 2. The CDR3 sequence is 15 residues long. The CDR3 nucleotides read TGCGCCAGCAGCCAACGACAGGGGAACCAAGAGACCCAGTACTTC. Protein: CASSQRQGNQETQYF.

The chain combines TRBV27 with TRBJ2-1; perhaps TRBD1 as D (5 bases). The germline CDR1 and CDR2 sequences are MNHEY and SMNVEV (reference sequence). V lost 1 base, J lost 8 bases, and 12 bases lay in between. The CDR3 contains 14 residues. The CDR3 DNA reads TGTGCCAGCAGTTTATTAAGGGGCTGGGATGAGCAGTTCTTC. Protein product: CASSLLRGWDEQFF.

In this sample, this clonotype turned up a few times. The chain couples TRBV6-5 to TRBJ2-1; D is unresolved. This CDR3 spans 14 amino acids. CDR1 and CDR2 (germline): MNHEY, SVGAGI. Trimming removed 2 bases at V and 1 base at J, with 6 bases between. CDR3 sequence: CASSYEDSYNEQFF. The CDR3 nucleotides read TGTGCCAGCAGTTACGAGGATTCCTACAATGAGCAGTTCTTC.

This sequence joins TRBV20-1 and TRBJ2-5; D is undetermined. From germline, CDR1 is DFQATT and CDR2 SNEGSKA (reference sequence). Trimming cost V 3 bases and J 5 bases, with 16 bases left between them. There are 14 residues in the CDR3. DNA of the CDR3: TGCAGTGCTAGCTTCGAATATGCGGCGGAGACCCAGTACTTC. Amino acid sequence: CSASFEYAAETQYF.

V gene TRBV5-1 combines with J gene TRBJ2-4; 11 bases are shared with TRBD1. Germline V lookup: CDR1 SGHRS, CDR2 YFSETQ. This CDR3 has 15 residues. V lost 3 bases to trimming and J lost 7 bases; unmatched junction nucleotides: 6. The DNA of the CDR3 is TGCGCCAGCAGCTGGGACAGGGGGTTCGGGAACATTCAGTACTTC. Protein sequence: CASSWDRGFGNIQYF.

This clonotype was seen many times. This sequence joins TRBV7-9 and TRBJ2-7, with D uncertain. The ends were cut back, 6 bases at V and 4 bases at J, with 7 bases in the middle. Per the germline V gene, CDR1 is SEHNR and CDR2 is FQNEAQ (reference sequence). The CDR3 covers 11 residues. CDR3 protein: CASRRDYEQYF. The DNA of the CDR3 is TGTGCCAGCAGGCGCGATTACGAGCAGTACTTC. Using reference TRBV7-9 and TRBJ2-7 for the parts outside the CDR3, the full variable domain is DTGVSQNPRHKITKRGQNVTFRCDPISEHNRLYWYRQTLGQGPEFLTYFQNEAQLEKSRLLSDRFSAERPKGSFSTLEIQRTEQGDSAMYLCASRRDYEQYFGPGTRLTVT.

This clonotype was seen many times. V and J are TRBV29-1 and TRBJ1-2; 8 bases align to TRBD1. V trimming: 1 base; J trimming: 6 bases; junction bases outside the gene matches: 13. CDR1 SQVTM and CDR2 ANQGSEA come from the germline V gene. The length of the CDR3 is 16 residues. The CDR3 loop is CSVEVYDRGEDDGYTF. The CDR3 coding sequence is TGCAGCGTTGAAGTTTATGACAGGGGTGAGGACGATGGCTACACCTTC.

The rearrangement joins TRBV20-1 to TRBJ2-3; 7 positions agree with TRBD2. The CDR3 has 18 amino acids. CDR1 DFQATT and CDR2 SNEGSKA come from the germline V gene (reference sequence). V dropped 6 bases and J dropped 2; count of bases not matched to a gene: 20. As DNA, the CDR3 is TGCAGTGCAACCCACATTAAACAAGACGGACTAGACACAGATACGCAGTATTTT. It codes for CSATHIKQDGLDTDTQYF.

In this sample, this clonotype turned up many times. The V and J genes are TRBV6-2 or TRBV6-3 and TRBJ1-2; no clear D. The V gene lost 0 bases and the J gene lost 7 bases, with 12 bases spanning the gap. Germline lookup yields CDR1 MNHEY and CDR2 SVGEGT. The CDR3 consists of 14 residues. The CDR3 sequence: CASSYSGQRPGYTF. For the CDR3, the DNA is TGTGCCAGCAGTTACTCCGGTCAAAGGCCTGGCTACACCTTC.

The rearrangement links TRBV6-1 to TRBJ2-7; tentatively, D is TRBD2 (5 bases). Germline V gives CDR1 MNHNS, CDR2 SASEGT. Trimming shortened V by 6 bases and J by 0 bases, and 9 bases separated the two germline ends. The CDR3 covers 13 residues. CDR3 coding DNA: TGTGCCAGCAGCGCGGGCTACTCCTACGAGCAGTACTTC. Protein product: CASSAGYSYEQYF.

This clonotype appeared once. The chain employs TRBV7-6 and TRBJ2-7, with D unclear. CDR3 length: 13 residues. Per the germline V gene, CDR1 is SGHVS and CDR2 is FNYEAQ. The germline V and J ends were trimmed by 1 base and 5 bases, with 9 bases remaining between them. The CDR3 protein is CASSLDPVDEQYF. CDR3 nucleotide sequence: TGTGCCAGCAGCTTAGATCCGGTGGACGAGCAGTACTTC.

This clonotype has only one observation. The rearrangement joins TRBV4-2 to TRBJ2-1, with D perhaps being TRBD1 or TRBD2 (5 bases each). The ends were cut back, 0 bases at V and 10 bases at J, with 13 bases in the middle. Looked up from germline, CDR1 is LGHNA and CDR2 is YNFKEQ. This CDR3 is 14 amino acids long. CDR3 bases: TGTGCCAGCAGCCAAGAGCTCTGGGGACCAGAGCAGTTCTTC. As protein: CASSQELWGPEQFF.

This chain joins TRBV27 and TRBJ1-5; 9 bases align to TRBD1. The germline V gene has CDR1 MNHEY and CDR2 SMNVEV (reference sequence). V dropped 7 bases and J dropped 6; count of bases not matched to a gene: 10. The CDR3 contains 15 residues. The CDR3 here is CASKLSGTGRQPQHF. CDR3 in DNA: TGTGCCAGCAAGCTCTCCGGGACAGGGCGTCAGCCCCAGCATTTT.

This clonotype was recorded only once. V is TRBV7-9 and J is TRBJ2-3; D possibly corresponds to TRBD1 (5 bases). The CDR3 sequence is 12 residues long. Germline loops: CDR1 SEHNR, CDR2 FQNEAQ (reference sequence). Trimming stripped 3 bases from V and 10 bases from J, with 11 bases between. The CDR3 protein is CASSLPTESQYF. The CDR3 DNA sequence: TGTGCCAGCAGCTTGCCGACAGAGTCGCAGTATTTT.

This chain links TRBV11-2 with TRBJ2-1, with 7 positions matching TRBD2. With V trimmed by 0 bases and J by 3 bases, 2 bases remained unmatched. This CDR3 is built from 15 residues. Per the germline V gene, CDR1 is SGHAT and CDR2 is FQNNGV. The CDR3 loop reads CASSLEGTNYNEQFF. The CDR3 DNA reads TGTGCCAGCAGCTTAGAAGGGACTAACTACAATGAGCAGTTCTTC.

This clonotype was picked up a small number of times. The chain uses TRBV15 and TRBJ1-1; D unclear. V lost 1 base and J lost 5, with 8 bases in between. The CDR3 contains 13 residues. Germline V CDR1 and CDR2: LNHNV, YYDKDF (reference sequence). DNA for the CDR3: TGTGCCACCAGCAGAGTGCCGGGAACTGAAGCTTTCTTT. It specifies CATSRVPGTEAFF.

The V and J genes are TRBV7-8 and TRBJ1-1; D unresolved. The V end was cut by 4 bases, the J end by 2 bases, with 8 bases between. Looked up from germline, CDR1 is SGHVS and CDR2 is FQNEAQ. The CDR3 contains 13 residues. The CDR3 DNA reads TGTGCCAGCAGCTACGGAACTAACACTGAAGCTTTCTTT. It specifies CASSYGTNTEAFF.

The table lists this clonotype with a few counts. The J gene is TRBJ1-1, the V gene TRBV27, with D maybe TRBD1 (5 bases). The V and J ends lost 8 bases and 3 bases respectively, with 16 bases between them. The CDR3 extends over 14 amino acids. Germline V CDR1 and CDR2: MNHEY, SMNVEV (reference sequence). In DNA, the CDR3 is TGTGCCAGCTCCTTGGGGACCTCGGACACTGAAGCTTTCTTT. Translated: CASSLGTSDTEAFF.

This clonotype was observed a handful of times. The J gene is TRBJ2-1, the V gene TRBV27; 9 bases are a match to TRBD1. Germline trimming cut 4 bases from V and 8 bases from J; bases unmatched to any gene: 9. Per germline, CDR1 MNHEY and CDR2 SMNVEV (reference sequence). The CDR3 length is 15 residues. Here the CDR3 DNA reads TGTGCCAGCAGTTCCCTACAGGGGGCGACGCATGAGCAGTTCTTC. Its translation: CASSSLQGATHEQFF.